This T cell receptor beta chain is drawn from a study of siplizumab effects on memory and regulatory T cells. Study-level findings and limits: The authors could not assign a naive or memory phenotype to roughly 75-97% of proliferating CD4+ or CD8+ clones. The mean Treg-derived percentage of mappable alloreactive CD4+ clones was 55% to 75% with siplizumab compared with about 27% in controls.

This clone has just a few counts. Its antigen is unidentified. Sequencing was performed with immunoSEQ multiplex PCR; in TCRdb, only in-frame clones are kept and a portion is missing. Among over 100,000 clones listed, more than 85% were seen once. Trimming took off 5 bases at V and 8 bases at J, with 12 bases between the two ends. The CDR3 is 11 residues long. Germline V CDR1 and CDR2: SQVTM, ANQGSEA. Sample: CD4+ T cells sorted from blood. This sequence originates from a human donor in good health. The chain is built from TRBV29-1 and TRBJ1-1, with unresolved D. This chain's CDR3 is CSVLRPGEAFF. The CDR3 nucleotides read TGCAGCGTTCTTAGGCCGGGGGAAGCTTTCTTT.